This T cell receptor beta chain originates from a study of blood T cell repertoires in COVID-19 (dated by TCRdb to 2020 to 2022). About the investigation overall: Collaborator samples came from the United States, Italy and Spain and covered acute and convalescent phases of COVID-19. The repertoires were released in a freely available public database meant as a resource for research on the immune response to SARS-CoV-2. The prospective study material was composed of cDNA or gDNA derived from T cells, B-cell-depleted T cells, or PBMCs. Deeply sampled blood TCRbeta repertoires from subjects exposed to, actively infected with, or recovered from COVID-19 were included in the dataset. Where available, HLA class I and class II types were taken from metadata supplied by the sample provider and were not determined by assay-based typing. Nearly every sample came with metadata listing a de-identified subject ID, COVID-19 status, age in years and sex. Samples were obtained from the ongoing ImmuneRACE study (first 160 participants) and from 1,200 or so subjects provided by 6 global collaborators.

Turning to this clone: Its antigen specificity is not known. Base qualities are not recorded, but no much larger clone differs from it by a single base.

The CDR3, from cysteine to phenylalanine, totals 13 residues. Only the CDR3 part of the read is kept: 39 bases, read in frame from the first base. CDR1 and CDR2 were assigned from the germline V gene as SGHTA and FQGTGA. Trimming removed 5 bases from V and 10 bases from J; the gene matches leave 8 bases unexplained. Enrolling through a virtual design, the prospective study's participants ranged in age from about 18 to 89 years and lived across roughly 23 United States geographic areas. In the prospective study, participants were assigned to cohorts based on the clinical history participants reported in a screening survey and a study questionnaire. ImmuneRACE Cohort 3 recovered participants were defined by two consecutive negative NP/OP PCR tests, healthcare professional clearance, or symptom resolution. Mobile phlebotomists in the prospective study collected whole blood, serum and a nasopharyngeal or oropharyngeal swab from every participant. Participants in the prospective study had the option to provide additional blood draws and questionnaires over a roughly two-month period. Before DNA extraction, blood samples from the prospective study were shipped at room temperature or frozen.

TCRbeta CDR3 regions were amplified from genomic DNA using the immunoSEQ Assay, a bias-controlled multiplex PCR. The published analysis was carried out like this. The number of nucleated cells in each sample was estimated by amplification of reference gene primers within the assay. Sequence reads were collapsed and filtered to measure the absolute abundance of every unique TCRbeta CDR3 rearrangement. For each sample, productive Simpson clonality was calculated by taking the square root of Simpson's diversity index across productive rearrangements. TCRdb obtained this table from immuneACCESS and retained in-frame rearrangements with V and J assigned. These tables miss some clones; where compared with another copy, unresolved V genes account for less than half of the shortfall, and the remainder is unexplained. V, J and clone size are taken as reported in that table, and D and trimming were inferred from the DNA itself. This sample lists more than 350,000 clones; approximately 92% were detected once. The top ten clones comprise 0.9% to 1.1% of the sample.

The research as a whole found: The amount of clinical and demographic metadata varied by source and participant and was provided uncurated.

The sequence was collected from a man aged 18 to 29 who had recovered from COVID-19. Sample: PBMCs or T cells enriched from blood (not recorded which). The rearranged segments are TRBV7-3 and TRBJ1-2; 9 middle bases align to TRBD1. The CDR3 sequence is CASSPGQGTFYTF. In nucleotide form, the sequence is TGTGCCAGCAGCCCCGGACAGGGGACATTCTACACCTTC. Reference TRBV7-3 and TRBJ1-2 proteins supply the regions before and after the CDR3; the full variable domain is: GAGVSQTPSNKVTEKGKYVELRCDPISGHTALYWYRQSLGQGPEFLIYFQGTGAADDSGLPNDRFFAVRPEGSVSTLKIQRTERGDSAVYLCASSPGQGTFYTFGSGTRLTVV.